The 4 T cell receptor beta chains reported below all come from one sample, sequenced in a study of long-term antiretroviral therapy in people with HIV (dated by TCRdb to 2022 to 2024). The immunoSEQ hsTCRB v3.0 assay was used at survey level resolution to sequence the TRB variable region. Imported from immuneACCESS, the table was reduced by TCRdb to in-frame sequences with V and J called. These copies leave out some clones; in studies compared against another copy, an unresolved V gene accounts for under half, and the cause of the remainder is not known. Recorded for this sample are approximately 25,000 clones; around 84% of them occurred a single time. The ten top clones hold about 2.4% of the sample. This specimen consisted of unsorted PBMCs, obtained 3 years after starting antiretroviral therapy. Receptors originate from a man aged 50 to 59 with HIV.

The gene calls are TRBV2 and TRBJ1-1; D gene uncertain. V lost 5 bases, J lost 3 bases, and 13 bases lay in between. The CDR3 is 14 amino acids. Germline CDR1 is SNHLY and CDR2 is FYNNEI. CDR3 in DNA: TGTGCCAGCAGTCTCGCGACGGACTACACTGAAGCTTTCTTT. It yields the protein CASSLATDYTEAFF.

The CDR3 loop reads CASSLVPGGEIGYTF. The CDR3 nucleotides read TGTGCCAGCAGCTTGGTCCCCGGGGGGGAGATCGGCTACACCTTC. The rearrangement links TRBV5-6 to TRBJ1-2; maybe TRBD1 (5 bases). Germline V gives CDR1 SGHDT, CDR2 YYEEEE. The CDR3 is made up of 15 amino acids. V was clipped by 0 bases and J by 8 bases, with 17 bases between them.

This clone showed up just once. At one of its ends the junction is not consistent with the germline gene, which may arise from a read error. V is TRBV7-7 and J is TRBJ2-3; possibly TRBD2 for D (6 bases). The CDR3 has 13 residues. Germline-derived CDR1 and CDR2 are SSHAT and FNYEAQ (reference sequence). The CDR3 sequence: CASSLAAGDTQYF. The CDR3 DNA is TGTGCTAGCAGCTTAGCGGCGGGTGATACGCAGTATTTT.

The CDR3 region has the DNA TGTGCCAGCTCTGCAATGTATTCGGGAGCGCCGAGAGTAGATACGCAGTATTTT. Translation gives CASSAMYSGAPRVDTQYF. The genes are TRBV18 and TRBJ2-3; D possibly corresponds to TRBD2 (6 bases). V was clipped by 6 bases and J by 5 bases, with 27 bases between them. Germline values: CDR1 KGHSH, CDR2 LQKENI. The CDR3 sequence is 18 residues long. Using reference TRBV18 and TRBJ2-3 for the parts outside the CDR3, the full variable domain is NAGVMQNPRHLVRRRGQEARLRCSPMKGHSHVYWYRQLPEEGLKFMVYLQKENIIDESGMPKERFSAEFPKEGPSILRIQQVVRGDSAAYFCASSAMYSGAPRVDTQYFGPGTRLTVL.